Listed here are 8 T cell receptor beta chains from one sample, sequenced in a study of blood T cell repertoires in COVID-19. The table came from immunoSEQ multiplex PCR; TCRdb's copy has only in-frame clones and leaves some out. The table shows more than 200,000 clones, with nearly 90% occurring only once. Sample: PBMCs or T cells enriched from blood (not recorded which). The receptors come from a man aged 25-45 years who had recovered from COVID-19.

This clone was detected a few times. The V gene is TRBV5-1, the J gene TRBJ1-1; tentatively, D is TRBD1 (6 bases). V shed 5 bases and J shed 0 bases, with 14 bases lying between them. The CDR3 is 15 amino acids. Per the germline V gene, CDR1 is SGHRS and CDR2 is YFSETQ. The CDR3 region has the DNA TGCGCCAGCAGTCCGGGACGGACAGTGAACACTGAAGCTTTCTTT. Translated, it gives CASSPGRTVNTEAFF.

The V call is TRBV28, the J call TRBJ2-7; 11 bases fit TRBD1. Trimming took 7 bases from V and 3 from J; bases not matched to a gene: 11. Germline V gene sequence: CDR1 MDHEN, CDR2 SYDVKM. This CDR3 has 16 residues. The CDR3 region is CASTRGQGAIIYEQYF. DNA for the CDR3: TGTGCCAGCACCCGCGGACAGGGGGCGATTATCTACGAGCAGTACTTC.

The gene calls are TRBV7-9 and TRBJ1-2, with 7 bases identical to TRBD1. The CDR3 extends over 13 amino acids. Trimming removed 0 bases from V and 6 bases from J; junction bases left unmatched: 1. Germline V lookup: CDR1 SEHNR, CDR2 FQNEAQ (reference sequence). The CDR3: CASSLAGGHGYTF. The CDR3 region has the DNA TGTGCCAGCAGCTTAGCAGGGGGCCATGGCTACACCTTC.

J is TRBJ1-2 and V is TRBV11-2; 7 bases line up with TRBD1. The CDR3 spans 13 residues. Germline trimming cut 3 bases from V and 8 bases from J; bases unmatched to any gene: 6. Looked up from germline, CDR1 is SGHAT and CDR2 is FQNNGV. The CDR3: CASSLTEGGGYTF. The CDR3 DNA is TGTGCCAGCAGCTTGACCGAAGGGGGCGGCTACACCTTC.

The V and J genes are TRBV9 and TRBJ2-1; D unclear. CDR1 and CDR2 (germline): SGDLS, YYNGEE. V lost 3 bases to trimming and J lost 3 bases, with 10 bases between them. The CDR3 covers 14 residues. The CDR3: CASSDPRVYNEQFF. The CDR3 coding sequence is TGTGCCAGCAGCGACCCCCGGGTCTACAATGAGCAGTTCTTC.

V usage is TRBV11-2 and J usage is TRBJ1-6, with 7 bases identical to TRBD1. The ends lost 2 bases at V and 9 bases at J; junction bases unmatched: 7. This CDR3 has 15 residues. Germline V gives CDR1 SGHAT, CDR2 FQNNGV. The CDR3 DNA follows: TGTGCCAGCAGCTTAAGGGGGCCAGCGGTTTCACCCCTCCACTTT. Protein sequence: CASSLRGPAVSPLHF.

This clone was detected a few times. This sequence may be a read error, since a much larger clone differs from it by one base. This sequence joins TRBV4-1 and TRBJ1-5; the match to TRBD1 covers 8 bases. The CDR3 is 15 residues long. Per germline, CDR1 MGHRA and CDR2 YSYEKL. The CDR3 spells CTSSQTGGANQPQHF. CDR3 coding DNA: TGCACCAGCAGCCAAACAGGGGGTGCGAATCAGCCCCAGCATTTT.

The rearrangement links TRBV21-1 to TRBJ2-7; the table gives TRBD1 as D, unverified against the DNA. TRBV21-1 is a recognized pseudogene. The CDR3 covers 14 residues. CDR3 coding DNA: TGTGCCAGCAGCAAAGCCAGGGACTCCTACGAGCAGTACTTC. Translating gives CASSKARDSYEQYF.